Reported below is one T cell receptor beta chain. What antigen it recognizes has not been identified. No much larger clone is present one base from it, and per-base qualities are unavailable. Genomic DNA was extracted from sorted cells for sequencing of the TCRbeta CDR3 region. TCRbeta CDR3 regions were sequenced using the immunoSEQ Assay. In TCRdb, the immuneACCESS table is reduced to in-frame sequences with V and J assigned. These tables do not hold every clone; where another copy was compared, an unresolved V gene accounts for under half, and the others remain unexplained. This sample has more than 70,000 clones in its table, and approximately 88% of those were observed once. Together, the top ten hold approximately 9.1% of the sample. The data are from a study of OX40 agonist ivuxolimab in advanced cancers. Study-wide context: Ivuxolimab, which targeted the costimulatory receptor OX40 (CD134), was an agonistic, fully human IgG2 monoclonal antibody. Intravenous ivuxolimab was administered to patients every 2 weeks at six dose levels: 0.01, 0.1, 0.3, 1.5, 3 and 10 mg/kg. Among the roughly 50 dose-escalation patients, some 20 had hepatocellular carcinoma, approximately 15 melanoma, 9 renal cell carcinoma and 9 head and neck cancer. A male proportion of 75% to 85% and a mean age of 60 years, ranging from 23 to 79, were recorded for the dose-escalation cohort. Patients were allowed to have had prior anti-PD-1, anti-PD-L1 or anti-CTLA-4 therapy, and around 40% of the dose-escalation patients had previously received checkpoint inhibitors. Partial responses occurred in three dose-escalation patients, of whom one had hepatocellular carcinoma and two had cutaneous melanoma. Peripheral TCRbeta sequencing aimed to test whether ivuxolimab altered TCR sequence diversity and caused clonal T-cell expansion. The monotherapy dose-escalation portion (N ≈ 50 patients) of the phase I ivuxolimab trial is reported in the paper. What the work shows at the level of the full study, not this receptor alone: Low levels of normalized T-cell clonal expansion were also seen in some nonresponding patients. After ivuxolimab, CD8+ T cells had more expanded clones than CD4+ T cells on average. The antigen specificity of the peripheral T cells that underwent clonal expansion was not determined. In the 0.1-3.0 mg/kg groups, partial responders were among the patients with the lowest normalized peripheral clonal expansion, particularly in CD8+ T cells. At doses of 0.1 to 3.0 mg/kg, clonal expansion of both CD4+ and CD8+ T cells in blood was seen between baseline and week 6.

The trial excluded patients who had a history of autoimmune disease or who were on systemic immunosuppression. Peripheral blood for TCR sequencing was drawn from every dose cohort at baseline, at cycle 4 day 1 and at cycle 7 day 1. Samples came from an open-label, multicenter, first-in-human phase I dose-escalation trial of ivuxolimab. The trial enrolled adults with locally advanced or metastatic head and neck squamous cell, hepatocellular, melanoma or renal cell carcinoma. Before TCR sequencing, CD4+ T cells and CD8+ T cells from peripheral blood were sorted into separate populations. The sequence was collected from an adult with an advanced solid tumor such as melanoma, head and neck, liver or kidney cancer. This specimen was CD4+ or CD8+ T cells sorted from blood, taken in a trial of the OX40 agonist ivuxolimab.

The CDR3 protein is CASSPIKGSERGAEEQYF. The DNA sequence reads TGTGCCAGCAGCCCGATAAAGGGGAGCGAGCGGGGGGCCGAGGAGCAGTACTTC. Here the chain combines TRBV16 and TRBJ2-7; a stretch of 9 junction bases matches TRBD2. The germline V gene yields KGHSY for CDR1 and FQNENV for CDR2. Compared with germline, V lacks 4 bases and J lacks 7 bases; bases without a gene match: 20. The CDR3 measures 18 amino acids from cysteine to phenylalanine. CDR3 DNA only is kept here, 54 bases in frame from base 1.